This T cell receptor (beta chain) was identified in a study of T cells after yellow fever vaccination. This clonotype has just a few counts. TCRdb re-called the 5' RACE reads through MiXCR, storing one row per CDR3 protein. The profile shows approximately 600,000 distinct CDR3 sequences, 9% to 15% of them singletons. The sequences come from PBMCs, collected on the day of the yellow fever booster vaccination. This TCR came from a man aged 25-45 years who received the YFV17D yellow fever vaccine.

The CDR3 sequence is CASSLEGGTGSGATNEKLFF. The CDR3 nucleotides read TGTGCCAGCAGCTTAGAAGGAGGGACAGGGTCAGGGGCAACTAATGAAAAACTGTTTTTT. The V gene is TRBV11-2, the J gene TRBJ1-4; 9 bases fit TRBD1. The CDR3 is 20 residues long. Trimming removed 0 bases from V and 0 bases from J; junction bases left unmatched: 11. Looked up from germline, CDR1 is SGHAT and CDR2 is FQNNGV.